This TCR beta chain is drawn from a study of patients with pleural tuberculosis (TCRdb year 2014). There are many counts of this clonotype. Its antigen is not yet known. Per-base quality was not reported, and no clone a single base away is much larger than it. The germline V gene yields KGHDR for CDR1 and SFDVKD for CDR2. Trimming takes 4 bases from V and 7 bases from J, and the germline ends sit 7 bases apart. The CDR3 starts with the cysteine, ends with the phenylalanine, and has 12 residues. Only the CDR3 region is kept as DNA, spanning 36 bases read in frame from base 1. Sequencing was carried out with an Illumina Genome Analyzer IIx. TCRdb reran the public reads through fastp at Q25 and MiXCR, keeping productive beta chains. Each entry merges the rows of one CDR3 protein and shows their most common DNA and genes. Counted in this sample were around 50,000 distinct CDR3 sequences; approximately 7.5% of them appeared once. The leading ten clones occupy about a sixth of the sample.

The sequence is built from TRBV24-1 and TRBJ2-1; TRBD1 is possibly the D segment (5 matching bases). This receptor was taken from a human donor with pleural tuberculosis. The CDR3 here reads CATSDRANEQFF. The sequence in DNA is TGTGCCACCAGTGACAGGGCGAATGAGCAGTTCTTC.